These T cell receptor beta chains were read from a single sample in a study of identical twins. MiXCR was run by TCRdb on the 5' RACE reads, yielding one entry per CDR3 protein. This table holds a few hundred thousand distinct CDR3 sequences, about 24% found once. The sample was also linked to a second study, of T cells expressing NK-cell markers.

The sequenced sample consisted of CD4+ T cells sorted from blood. The receptor set was obtained from a woman between 18 and 29 years old in good health. CDR3s include the opening cysteine and the closing phenylalanine or tryptophan. The D gene is left open where the match is weak. Expanded clones are given a class, and other clones once, few, many or no size at all.

.	TRBJ2-5	TRBD1	TRBV12-3/TRBV12-4	TGTGCCAGCAGCCCTTTGGGACAGGGGGCGAGGGAGACCCAGTACTTC	CASSPLGQGARETQYF
few	TRBJ2-1	TRBD1	TRBV4-1	TGCGCCAGCAGCCTCCAGGACAGGGGAATATCCAATGAGCAGTTCTTC	CASSLQDRGISNEQFF
once	TRBJ2-1	.	TRBV2	TGTGCCAGCAGGGTACAGGGTATTGGGCAGTTCTTC	CASRVQGIGQFF
many	TRBJ2-2	.	TRBV12-3/TRBV12-4	TGTGCCAGCAGTTCAGCCGGGAGAAGGACCGGGGAGCTGTTTTTT	CASSSAGRRTGELFF
few	TRBJ2-7	TRBD2	TRBV7-2	TGTGCCAGCAGCTTAGCTATCTCTAGCGGGGCCTACGAGCAGTACTTC	CASSLAISSGAYEQYF
.	TRBJ1-4	TRBD1	TRBV11-2	TGTGCCAGCAGCGCAGGGGGGTCTAATGAAAAACTGTTTTTT	CASSAGGSNEKLFF
few	TRBJ1-1	.	TRBV20-1	TGCAGTGCTACGACAGGAGGCGTGAACACTGAAGCTTTCTTT	CSATTGGVNTEAFF
many	TRBJ2-7	.	TRBV20-1	TGCAGTGCTAGGGGTGGCCCCTACGAGCAGTACTTC	CSARGGPYEQYF
.	TRBJ2-4	.	TRBV6-1	TGTGCCAGCAGTGGGGAGGGGGTTAAAAACATTCAGTACTTC	CASSGEGVKNIQYF
.	TRBJ2-6	TRBD2	TRBV6-2/TRBV6-3	TGTGCCAGCAGACGGACTAGCGGGGGATCTGGGGCCAACGTCCTGACTTTC	CASRRTSGGSGANVLTF
.	TRBJ2-7	TRBD2	TRBV2	TGTGCCAGCATTCCAGAGGGACTAGTCTACGAGCAGTACTTC	CASIPEGLVYEQYF
few	TRBJ2-7	.	TRBV7-2	TGTGCCAGCAGCGGAGACTTCGGCTACGAGCAGTACTTC	CASSGDFGYEQYF
.	TRBJ2-3	.	TRBV7-3	TGTGCCAGCAGCAAAGGGTGGCTGAGCGAGGATACGCAGTATTTT	CASSKGWLSEDTQYF
few	TRBJ2-7	TRBD1	TRBV20-1	TGCAGTGCGCAGGACAGGGGGCGTCTCTACGAGCAGTACTTC	CSAQDRGRLYEQYF
.	TRBJ2-5	.	TRBV20-1	TGCAGTGCTACCTCGTCAGGGCTCCAAGAGACCCAGTACTTC	CSATSSGLQETQYF
many	TRBJ2-5	.	TRBV20-1	TGCAGTGCTAGAGACTCAGGGGAGGAGACCCAGTACTTC	CSARDSGEETQYF
once	TRBJ2-5	TRBD2	TRBV3-1	TGTGCCAGCAGCCAAACTAGCGGGGGGGCCGGTGAGACCCAGTACTTC	CASSQTSGGAGETQYF
few	TRBJ1-2	.	TRBV5-1	TGCGCCAGCAGCGGGGGGGTCAGTCACGGCTACACCTTC	CASSGGVSHGYTF
.	TRBJ2-5	TRBD2	TRBV20-1	TGCAGTGCCGCGGGGCCTAGCGGGGTTCAAGAGACCCAGTACTTC	CSAAGPSGVQETQYF
.	TRBJ2-7	TRBD1	TRBV5-1	TGCGCCAGCAGCTTGGGGGACAGGGCGAGCGAGCAGTACTTC	CASSLGDRASEQYF
.	TRBJ2-7	TRBD2	TRBV20-1	TGCAGTGCTAGAGGAGTTAGCGGGAGCTACGAGCAGTACTTC	CSARGVSGSYEQYF
.	TRBJ2-7	.	TRBV9	TGTGCCAGCAGCGTCGGTCCTCTCTACGAGCAGTACTTC	CASSVGPLYEQYF